This T cell receptor (beta chain) was sequenced for a study of CD8 T cells in ankylosing spondylitis. Findings of the study overall: A motif in TCR beta, a set of several highly homologous variants, appeared characteristic of ankylosing spondylitis blood.

TCRdb redid the calling of the 5' RACE reads with MiXCR, one entry per CDR3 protein. There are around 230,000 distinct CDR3 sequences in the sample; roughly 8.6% occur only once, and approximately 7% lies in the top ten. CDR3 size: 12 residues. Germline V gives CDR1 SEHNR, CDR2 FQNEAQ (reference sequence). This clonotype was counted ten times or more. Its antigen is still unknown. This sequence originates from a male donor with ankylosing spondylitis or in good health (not recorded which). Sequences were obtained from blood, either unsorted or a sorted T cell fraction (not recorded which). This chain joins TRBV7-9 and TRBJ1-1; a possible D gene is TRBD1 (6 bases). The CDR3 is CFDRDTVTEAFF. The CDR3 DNA sequence: TGTTTCGACCGGGACACGGTCACTGAAGCTTTCTTT.